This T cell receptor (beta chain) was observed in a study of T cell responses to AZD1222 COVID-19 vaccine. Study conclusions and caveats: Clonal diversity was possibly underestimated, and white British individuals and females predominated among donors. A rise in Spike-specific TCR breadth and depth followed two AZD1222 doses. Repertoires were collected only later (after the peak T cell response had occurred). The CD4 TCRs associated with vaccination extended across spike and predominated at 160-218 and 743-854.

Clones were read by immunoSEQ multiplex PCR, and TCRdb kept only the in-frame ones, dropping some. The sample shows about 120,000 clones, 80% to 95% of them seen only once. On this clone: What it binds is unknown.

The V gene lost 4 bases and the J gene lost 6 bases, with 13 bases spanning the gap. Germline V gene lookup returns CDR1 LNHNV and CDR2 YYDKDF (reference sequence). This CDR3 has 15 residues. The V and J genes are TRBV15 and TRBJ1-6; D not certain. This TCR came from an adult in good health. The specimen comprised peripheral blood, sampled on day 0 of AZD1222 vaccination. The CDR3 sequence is CATSTNRHLNSPLHF. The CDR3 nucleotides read TGTGCCACCAGCACGAACCGACATCTTAATTCACCCCTCCACTTT.